Below, one T cell receptor beta chain is given with its context. Its antigen is undetermined. The sample is drawn from a study of cytomegalovirus exposure and HLA in healthy donors. Study-wide points: Altogether, about 160 TCR beta chains were recorded as cytomegalovirus-associated. Confirmation was obtained in vitro that a few CMV-associated chains are specific for CMV antigens.

The donors formed part of the approximately 120-subject validation cohort, distinct from the roughly 660-subject first cohort. CDR3 length: 13 residues. Trimming cost V 5 bases and J 2 bases, with 11 bases left between them. Germline CDR1 is SGHRS and CDR2 is YFSETQ. The method was immunoSEQ multiplex PCR; TCRdb's version includes in-frame clones alone and lacks a portion of them. The sample lists 250,000 to 400,000 clones; 88% were seen once. The sequenced sample was PBMCs. This sequence originates from a man aged 25-45 years in good health and CMV-seronegative. This chain joins TRBV5-1 and TRBJ2-7; TRBD2 is a possible D gene (5 bases). The CDR3 nucleotides are TGCGCCAGCAGGCTGGACTTTGCCTACGAGCAGTACTTC. As protein: CASRLDFAYEQYF.